This is a list of T cell receptor beta chains from one sample in a study of shared clonotypes between healthy human individuals. This table comes from immunoSEQ multiplex PCR, and its TCRdb copy is limited to in-frame clones, with some not included. This sample has around 2,100,000 clones, with about 95% found just once. The sample taken for sequencing was naive CD8+ T cells sorted from blood. These receptors came from a man aged 18 to 30 in good health. The CDR3 runs from the conserved cysteine through the conserved F or W. The order of the fields is D gene, V gene, J gene, clone size, CDR3 DNA, CDR3 protein. The D gene is left open where the match is weak. Expanded clones get a size class; other rows say once, few or many, or leave the size out.

.	TRBV6-5	TRBJ1-2	.	TGTGCCAGCAGTCCGGCTAACTATGGCTACACCTTC	CASSPANYGYTF
TRBD2	TRBV2	TRBJ2-7	.	TGTGCCAGCCGAACGGGGCCGCGGGAGGGATTCAACGAGCAGTACTTC	CASRTGPREGFNEQYF
.	TRBV5-1	TRBJ1-1	.	TGCGCCAGCAGCTTGGGAGTGAACACTGAAGCTTTCTTT	CASSLGVNTEAFF
.	TRBV27	TRBJ2-7	.	TGTGCCAGCAGTGGGGGGTCCCCCTACGAGCAGTACTTC	CASSGGSPYEQYF
.	TRBV28	TRBJ1-5	.	TGTGCCAGCAGTTCAAGCGAGGGGTGGGGGGATCAGCCCCAGCATTTT	CASSSSEGWGDQPQHF
TRBD1	TRBV27	TRBJ2-1	.	TGTGCCAGTGGGCCGGGACAGGGTAGGAATGAGCAGTTCTTC	CASGPGQGRNEQFF
TRBD2	TRBV6-1	TRBJ2-3	once	TGTGCCAGCAGTGAGGACGTAGGGCGGGAGGGTACAGATACGCAGTATTTT	CASSEDVGREGTDTQYF
.	TRBV7-9	TRBJ2-7	.	TGTGCCAGCAGCTTAGCGGGTGCGAGCTCCTACGAGCAGTACTTC	CASSLAGASSYEQYF
.	TRBV10-1	TRBJ2-7	.	TGCACCCCAGGGGCGGACGAGCAGTACTTC	CTPGADEQYF
.	TRBV4-1	TRBJ2-1	.	TGCGCCAGCAGCCAAGTAGCCTTCTCTAGGAATGAGCAGTTCTTC	CASSQVAFSRNEQFF
TRBD2	TRBV7-8	TRBJ2-1	.	TGTGCCAGCAGCTACGGACTAGCCCTAAGGCACAATGAGCAGTTCTTC	CASSYGLALRHNEQFF
.	TRBV4-1	TRBJ2-7	.	TGCGCCAGCAGCCAAGACCTTCGCTCCTACGAGCAGTACTTC	CASSQDLRSYEQYF